The sequence of this TCR beta chain was determined in a study of human T cells and chemical hapten exposure. Whole-study findings and limits: Those TCRs sitting above 1 in 1000 frequency stayed the same with DPC sensitization.

A single record per CDR3 protein comes from TCRdb applying MiXCR to the RACE reads. There are around 34,000 distinct CDR3 sequences in the sample; 6% to 7% occur only once, and roughly 9.1% lies in the top ten. V dropped 1 base and J dropped 0 bases, with 9 bases sitting between them. CDR1 and CDR2 (germline): DFQATT, SNEGSKA (reference sequence). This CDR3 has 14 residues. This clonotype occurred many times. Its antigen is as yet unknown. Described time point: patch test 1, 2 weeks after DPC sensitization. Indicated treatment: therapeutic diphenylcyclopropenone sensitization with weekly scalp DPC. It was from unfractionated whole blood that total RNA was extracted. Staff drew blood before applying each patch test.

The chain joins TRBV20-1 to TRBJ1-1; D is unclear. The sample was whole blood, taken in connection with sensitization to the hapten diphenylcyclopropenone (DPC). This receptor was obtained from a woman aged 25 to 39 with alopecia areata. Some clones in this sample may be carry-over from other donors' samples. This CDR3 reads CSARVGVLNTEAFF. The CDR3, as DNA: TGCAGTGCTAGAGTTGGGGTTTTGAACACTGAAGCTTTCTTT.